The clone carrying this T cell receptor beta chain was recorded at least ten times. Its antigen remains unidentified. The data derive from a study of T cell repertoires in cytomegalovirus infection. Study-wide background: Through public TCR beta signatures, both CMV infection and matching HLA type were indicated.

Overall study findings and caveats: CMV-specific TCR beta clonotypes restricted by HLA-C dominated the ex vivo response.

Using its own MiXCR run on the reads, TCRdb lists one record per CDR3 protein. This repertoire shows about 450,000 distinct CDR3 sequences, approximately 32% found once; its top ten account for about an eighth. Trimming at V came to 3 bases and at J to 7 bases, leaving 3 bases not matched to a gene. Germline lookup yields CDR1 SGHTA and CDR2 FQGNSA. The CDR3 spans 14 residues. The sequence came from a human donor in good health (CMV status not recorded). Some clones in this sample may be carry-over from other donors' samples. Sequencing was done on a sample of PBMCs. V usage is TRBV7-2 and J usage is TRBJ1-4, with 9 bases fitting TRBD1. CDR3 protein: CASSFDRGGEKLFF. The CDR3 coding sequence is TGTGCCAGCAGCTTTGACAGGGGGGGTGAAAAACTGTTTTTT.